This is a list of T cell receptor beta chains from one sample in a study of cytomegalovirus exposure and HLA in healthy donors. The data were produced by immunoSEQ multiplex PCR, yet TCRdb's version contains in-frame clones alone and is incomplete. The profile covers 100,000 to 150,000 clones, with about 89% appearing a single time and approximately 2% taken by the ten largest. Sequenced: PBMCs. The receptors were sampled from a young woman in good health and CMV-seronegative. Each CDR3 is given with its conserved first and last residue. Fields, in order: J gene, clone size, D gene, V gene, CDR3 protein, CDR3 DNA. A D gene is named only where the DNA matches it firmly. Clone size appears in some rows only: once, few, many, or a class for an expanded clone.

TRBJ2-2 . TRBD1 TRBV5-6 CASSLRDRGITGELFF TGTGCCAGCAGCTTGCGGGACAGGGGCATCACCGGGGAGCTGTTTTTT
TRBJ2-5 . TRBD1 TRBV28 CASSWRGRGQETQYF TGTGCCAGCTCCTGGAGAGGCAGGGGGCAAGAGACCCAGTACTTC
TRBJ2-2 . . TRBV6-6 CASSNTGELFF TGTGCCAGCAGCAATACCGGGGAGCTGTTTTTT
TRBJ1-1 . TRBD1 TRBV29-1 CSALGGENTEAFF TGCAGCGCTTTAGGGGGCGAGAACACTGAAGCTTTCTTT
TRBJ1-1 . . TRBV21-1 CASSKVEGRVPEAFF TGTGCCAGCAGCAAAGTAGAGGGCCGGGTACCTGAAGCTTTCTTT
TRBJ2-1 . . TRBV4-1 CASSQVGRQVKDEQFF TGCGCCAGCAGCCAAGTAGGTCGGCAGGTAAAGGATGAGCAGTTCTTC
TRBJ2-6 . . TRBV5-8 CASGLYSGANVLTF TGTGCCAGCGGGCTTTACTCTGGGGCCAACGTCCTGACTTTC
TRBJ2-3 once TRBD2 TRBV10-1 CASSPSSGNTQYF TGCGCCAGCAGTCCCTCTAGCGGGAATACGCAGTATTTT
TRBJ1-2 . TRBD1 TRBV7-9 CAIRDDRAIDYTF TGTGCCATCAGGGATGACAGGGCGATCGACTACACCTTC
TRBJ1-1 . . TRBV19 CASSIGIGGLNTEAFF TGTGCCAGTAGTATAGGAATTGGCGGCTTGAACACTGAAGCTTTCTTT
TRBJ2-1 once . TRBV10-2 CASSVSGSEQFF TGCGCCAGCAGTGTTTCGGGAAGCGAGCAGTTCTTC
TRBJ2-3 once TRBD2 TRBV7-3 CASSLGLAGTSTDTQYF TGTGCCAGCAGCTTGGGACTAGCGGGGACTAGCACAGATACGCAGTATTTT
TRBJ2-5 . TRBD2 TRBV7-9 CASSRADGGETQYF TGTGCCAGCAGCCGGGCAGACGGGGGGGAGACCCAGTACTTC
TRBJ2-6 . . TRBV6-5 CATLLSGANVLTF TGTGCCACCCTCCTCTCTGGGGCCAACGTCCTGACTTTC
TRBJ1-2 . TRBD1 TRBV5-1 CASSGDRGLNYGYTF TGCGCCAGCAGCGGTGACAGGGGCTTGAACTATGGCTACACCTTC
TRBJ2-7 . . TRBV2 CASSEAGARDEQYF TGTGCCAGCAGTGAAGCGGGGGCGCGGGACGAGCAGTACTTC
TRBJ2-1 . . TRBV27 CASSLSGRYNEQFF TGTGCCAGCAGTTTATCGGGGCGGTACAATGAGCAGTTCTTC
TRBJ2-5 . . TRBV9 CASSPEGLAQETQYF TGTGCCAGCAGCCCCGAGGGACTGGCACAAGAGACCCAGTACTTC
TRBJ2-3 . . TRBV27 CASSFVRVPSTDTQYF TGTGCCAGCAGTTTTGTTCGTGTCCCTAGCACAGATACGCAGTATTTT
TRBJ2-1 . TRBD2 TRBV6-1 CASRGRLAGYEQFF TGTGCCAGCAGGGGTAGACTAGCGGGGTATGAGCAGTTCTTC
TRBJ1-5 . . TRBV6-1 CASSEGQSLQHF TGTGCCAGCAGTGAAGGACAATCTCTCCAGCATTTT
TRBJ1-5 . TRBD1 TRBV2 CASRGQGDQPQHF TGTGCCAGCAGAGGACAGGGGGATCAGCCCCAGCATTTT
TRBJ1-1 . . TRBV5-1 CASSLTGGAGTEAFF TGCGCCAGCAGCTTGACGGGGGGCGCGGGGACTGAAGCTTTCTTT
TRBJ2-5 . . TRBV28 CASSRHVNQETQYF TGTGCCAGCAGTCGACACGTAAACCAAGAGACCCAGTACTTC
TRBJ1-2 . TRBD1 TRBV5-1 CASSSSGTGDAFGYTF TGCGCCAGCAGCTCCTCCGGGACAGGGGACGCTTTTGGCTACACCTTC
TRBJ2-7 . TRBD1 TRBV14 CASSQRDRGYEQYF TGTGCCAGCAGCCAACGGGACAGGGGCTACGAGCAGTACTTC
TRBJ2-1 . TRBD2 TRBV11-2 CASSLFVAGDYEQFF TGTGCCAGCAGCTTATTTGTAGCGGGAGACTATGAGCAGTTCTTC
TRBJ2-7 . . TRBV7-8 CASSHRQGEIYEQYF TGTGCCAGCAGCCACCGCCAGGGTGAGATCTACGAGCAGTACTTC
TRBJ2-7 once TRBD1 TRBV9 CASSLGTGSYEQYF TGTGCCAGTTCCCTGGGGACAGGGTCCTACGAGCAGTACTTC
TRBJ1-3 . . TRBV14 CASSRRGFSGNTIYF TGTGCCAGCAGCCGGAGGGGCTTCTCTGGAAACACCATATATTTT
TRBJ2-5 . . TRBV29-1 CSVELAGLYQETQYF TGCAGCGTTGAACTGGCAGGGCTGTACCAAGAGACCCAGTACTTC
TRBJ1-2 . TRBD1 TRBV29-1 CSAGQGPHLDGYTF TGCAGCGCTGGACAGGGTCCCCACCTAGATGGCTACACCTTC
TRBJ2-7 . . TRBV6-5 CASSWVGWNEQYF TGTGCCAGCAGTTGGGTGGGCTGGAACGAGCAGTACTTC
TRBJ1-5 . TRBD1 TRBV18 CASSLAGTGGRQPQHF TGTGCCAGCTCACTAGCCGGGACAGGGGGCCGTCAGCCCCAGCATTTT
TRBJ2-7 . . TRBV2 CASRNLRRSSYEQYF TGTGCCAGCAGAAACCTTAGGCGGAGCTCCTACGAGCAGTACTTC
TRBJ2-1 . . TRBV4-1 CASSLKAGPYNEQFF TGCGCCAGCAGCTTAAAAGCAGGGCCCTACAATGAGCAGTTCTTC
TRBJ2-5 . . TRBV11-2 CASSLGLETQYF TGTGCCAGCAGCTTGGGCTTGGAGACCCAGTACTTC
TRBJ2-7 . TRBD2 TRBV14 CASSQETSGKPYEQYF TGTGCCAGCAGCCAAGAGACTAGCGGGAAACCCTACGAGCAGTACTTC
TRBJ2-7 . TRBD2 TRBV5-1 CASRRAGDPEQYF TGCGCCAGCAGACGAGCGGGAGACCCCGAGCAGTACTTC
TRBJ2-3 . TRBD1 TRBV5-8 CASSEPGQVPDTQYF TGTGCCAGCAGCGAGCCGGGACAGGTGCCAGATACGCAGTATTTT
TRBJ1-4 . . TRBV28 CASSIFGSLNEKLFF TGTGCCAGCAGTATCTTCGGGTCGCTTAATGAAAAACTGTTTTTT
TRBJ2-7 . . TRBV7-9 CASSYRSSYEQYF TGTGCCAGCAGCTACCGGTCCTCCTACGAGCAGTACTTC
TRBJ2-5 . TRBD1 TRBV28 CASSSPGQGWQETQYF TGTGCCAGCAGTTCCCCCGGACAGGGTTGGCAAGAGACCCAGTACTTC
TRBJ2-1 . TRBD1 TRBV29-1 CSVRSGQGSYNEQFF TGCAGCGTCCGATCGGGACAGGGCTCCTACAATGAGCAGTTCTTC
TRBJ2-5 . TRBD2 TRBV13 CASSPGLAGGEGETQYF TGTGCCAGCAGCCCCGGACTAGCGGGAGGGGAGGGGGAGACCCAGTACTTC
TRBJ2-7 . . TRBV28 CASSERGSYEQYF TGTGCCAGCAGTGAGAGAGGGTCCTACGAGCAGTACTTC
TRBJ2-7 . . TRBV15 CATSRERQSGYEQYF TGTGCCACCAGCAGAGAGCGACAGTCTGGATACGAGCAGTACTTC
TRBJ2-7 . TRBD1 TRBV4-1 CASSQGPGQGDEQYF TGCGCCAGCAGCCAAGGCCCGGGACAGGGCGACGAGCAGTACTTC
TRBJ2-2 . . TRBV12-1 CASTRHYKTSGRPRLPGELFF TGTGCCAGCACCCGACATTATAAGACTAGCGGGAGACCCAGACTCCCCGGGGAGCTGTTTTTT
TRBJ1-2 . . TRBV15 CATSRVETVYGYTF TGTGCCACCAGCAGAGTCGAAACTGTGTATGGCTACACCTTC
TRBJ2-1 . TRBD1 TRBV9 CASTRDRGLYNEQFF TGTGCCAGCACTCGGGACAGGGGACTCTACAATGAGCAGTTCTTC
TRBJ2-1 . TRBD2 TRBV18 CASSPRPGLAGVTYNEQFF TGTGCCAGCTCACCACGCCCTGGACTAGCGGGAGTTACCTACAATGAGCAGTTCTTC
TRBJ2-3 . . TRBV9 CASSVEGYIGDTQYF TGTGCCAGCAGCGTGGAGGGTTATATTGGAGATACGCAGTATTTT
TRBJ2-1 once TRBD2 TRBV11-2 CASSLAGLAPYNEQFF TGTGCCAGCAGCTTAGCGGGACTAGCGCCTTACAATGAGCAGTTCTTC
TRBJ2-1 many TRBD2 TRBV5-1 CASSLGTSGNEQFF TGCGCCAGCAGCTTGGGGACTAGCGGCAATGAGCAGTTCTTC
TRBJ1-2 once . TRBV30 CAWSVLVQGSGYTF TGTGCCTGGAGTGTCCTCGTACAGGGATCTGGCTACACCTTC
TRBJ2-1 . . TRBV5-6 CASSFMVGEDHYNEQFF TGTGCCAGCAGCTTTATGGTAGGGGAGGACCACTACAATGAGCAGTTCTTC
TRBJ2-7 . . TRBV28 CASSRLSRGSYEQYF TGTGCCAGCAGCCGCCTGTCCAGGGGCTCCTACGAGCAGTACTTC